This T cell receptor (beta chain) was documented in a study of T cells in Graves' hyperthyroidism and ophthalmopathy. The wider study: The initial diagnosis was the point when peripheral blood was collected, ahead of any treatment.

Ophthalmopathy cases met thresholds of Clinical Activity Score at least 3, NOSPECS grade at least 4 and duration under 3 months. Many counts were recorded for this clonotype. Antigen unknown. Overall study findings and caveats: Most thyroid clonotypes that were expanded above 0.001 also turned up in blood. Ophthalmopathy prediction by the model preceded onset by a median approximately 6.9 months.

Between the trimmed V and J ends, which lost 7 bases and 0 bases, there was a span of 13 bases. Germline lookup yields CDR1 MNHEY and CDR2 SMNVEV (reference sequence). The CDR3 has 15 residues. RNA transcripts were the template for amplifying TCR beta CDR3 regions. When the TCR CDR3 underwent first-round RT-PCR, the HTBI primer set was used. TCRdb recomputed calls from the multiplex PCR reads with MiXCR, one row per CDR3 protein. In the table there are around 520,000 distinct CDR3 sequences, approximately 25% of which are singletons. The sequencing sample was made of blood. The chain recombines TRBV27 with TRBJ1-5; possible D gene TRBD1, 6 bases. This receptor was taken from a woman in her twenties or thirties with Graves' ophthalmopathy. The CDR3: CASKRDIHSNQPQHF. CDR3 sequence (DNA): TGTGCCAGCAAAAGGGACATTCATAGCAATCAGCCCCAGCATTTT.